The entry below gives a single TCR beta chain sequence along with its context. The record originates from a study of T cell responses to AZD1222 COVID-19 vaccine. There are 15 residues in the CDR3. V lost 3 bases and J 4 bases, leaving 15 bases between the germline ends. CDR1 DFQATT and CDR2 SNEGSKA come from the germline V gene (reference sequence). Libraries were prepared by immunoSEQ multiplex PCR; TCRdb keeps only in-frame clonotypes and omits some of them. This table has 150,000 to 200,000 clones, less than 95% appearing once. The TCR comes from an adult in good health. The material was peripheral blood, obtained on day 0 of AZD1222 vaccination. The gene calls are TRBV20-1 and TRBJ1-4; D gene unclear. The CDR3 protein is CSASAQSRGNEKLFF. The CDR3 DNA reads TGCAGTGCTAGTGCTCAATCGCGGGGTAATGAAAAACTGTTTTTT.